This T cell receptor beta chain was recovered during a study of lymphopenia after photon versus proton radiotherapy. This table comes from immunoSEQ multiplex PCR, and its TCRdb copy is limited to in-frame clones, with some not included. The top ten hold 0.6% to 0.85% of the sample, which has about 30,000 clones, 85% to 95% seen once. The material was peripheral blood, obtained from a patient treated with photon-based radiotherapy. This TCR came from a woman between 50 and 59 years old with cholangiocarcinoma.

The CDR3 DNA follows: TGTGCCAGCAGAGATCTAGCCAAAAACATTCAGTACTTC. Its translation: CASRDLAKNIQYF. V gene TRBV7-2 combines with J gene TRBJ2-4; unclear D gene. V shed 6 bases and J shed 0 bases, with 6 bases lying between them. Germline V lookup: CDR1 SGHTA, CDR2 FQGNSA. CDR3 length equals 13 residues.